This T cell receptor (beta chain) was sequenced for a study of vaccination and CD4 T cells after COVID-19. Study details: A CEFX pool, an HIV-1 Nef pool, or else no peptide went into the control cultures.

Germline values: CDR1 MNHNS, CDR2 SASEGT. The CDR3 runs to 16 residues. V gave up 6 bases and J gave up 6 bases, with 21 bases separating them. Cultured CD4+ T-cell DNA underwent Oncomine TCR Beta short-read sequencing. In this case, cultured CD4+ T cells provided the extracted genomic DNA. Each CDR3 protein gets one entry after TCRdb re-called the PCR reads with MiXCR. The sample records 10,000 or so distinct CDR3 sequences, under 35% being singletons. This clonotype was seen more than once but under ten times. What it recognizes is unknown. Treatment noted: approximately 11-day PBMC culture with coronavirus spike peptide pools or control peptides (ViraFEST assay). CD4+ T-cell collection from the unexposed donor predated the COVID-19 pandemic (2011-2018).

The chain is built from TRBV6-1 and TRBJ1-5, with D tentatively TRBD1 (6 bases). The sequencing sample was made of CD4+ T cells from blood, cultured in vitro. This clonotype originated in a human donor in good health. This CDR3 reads CASRPSPGQLSQPQHF. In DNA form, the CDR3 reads TGTGCCAGCAGGCCCTCCCCCGGACAGCTTAGTCAGCCCCAGCATTTT.